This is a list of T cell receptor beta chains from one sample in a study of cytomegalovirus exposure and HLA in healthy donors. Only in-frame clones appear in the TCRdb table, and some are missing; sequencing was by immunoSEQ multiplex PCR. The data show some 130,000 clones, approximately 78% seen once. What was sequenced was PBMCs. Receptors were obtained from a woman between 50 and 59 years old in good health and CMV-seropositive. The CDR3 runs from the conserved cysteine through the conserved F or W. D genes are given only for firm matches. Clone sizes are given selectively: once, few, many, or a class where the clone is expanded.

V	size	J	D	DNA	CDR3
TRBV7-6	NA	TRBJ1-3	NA	TGTGCCAGCAGCCCCGACGGACAAGCTGGAAACACCATATATTTT	CASSPDGQAGNTIYF
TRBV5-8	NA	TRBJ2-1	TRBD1	TGTGCCAGCACCCTGGGACAGGAATCCTACAATGAGCAGTTCTTC	CASTLGQESYNEQFF
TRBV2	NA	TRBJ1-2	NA	TGTGCCAGCAACGACCAGGGTGTCGATGGCTACACCTTC	CASNDQGVDGYTF
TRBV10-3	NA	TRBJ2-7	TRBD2	TGTGCCATCAGTAACCCCGGGACTAGCGGGACCTACGAGCAGTACTTC	CAISNPGTSGTYEQYF
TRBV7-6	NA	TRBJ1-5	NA	TGTGCCAGCAGCACACATGACAGGAGCAATCAGCCCCAGCATTTT	CASSTHDRSNQPQHF
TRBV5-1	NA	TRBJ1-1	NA	TGCGCCAGCAGCTTGGAGGCAGGGGCCTACACTGAAGCTTTCTTT	CASSLEAGAYTEAFF
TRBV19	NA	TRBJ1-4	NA	TGTGCCAGTAGACCACAGGGTTATAATGAAAAACTGTTTTTT	CASRPQGYNEKLFF
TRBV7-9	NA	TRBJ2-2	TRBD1	TGTGCCAGCAGCTCCCGACAGGGAATAATAACCGGGGAGCTGTTTTTT	CASSSRQGIITGELFF
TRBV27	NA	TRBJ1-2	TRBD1	TGTGCCAGCAGTCGAGACAGGGGGCCAGGCTATGGCTACACCTTC	CASSRDRGPGYGYTF
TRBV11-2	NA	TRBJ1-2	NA	TGTGCCAGCAGCCCCCAGGTACCGAACTATGGCTACACCTTC	CASSPQVPNYGYTF
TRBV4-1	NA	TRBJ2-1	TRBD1	TGCGCCAGCAGCCTCGGACAGGGAGAGCAGTTCTTC	CASSLGQGEQFF
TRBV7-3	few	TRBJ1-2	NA	TGTGCCAGCAGCTCAGAGGGAGGTATAGGCTACACCTTC	CASSSEGGIGYTF
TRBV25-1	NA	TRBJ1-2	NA	TGTGCCAGCAGCCCCGCGAACGATGGTTATGGCTACACCTTC	CASSPANDGYGYTF
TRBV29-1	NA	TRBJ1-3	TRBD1	TGCAGCGTTCCCGGACAGGGGGCAAACACCATATATTTT	CSVPGQGANTIYF
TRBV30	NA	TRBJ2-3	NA	TGTGCCTGGAGTGTAGGGCAGGGAAGAGATACGCAGTATTTT	CAWSVGQGRDTQYF
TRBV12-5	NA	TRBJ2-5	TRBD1	TGTGCTAGTGCCCCAGGGGGCCGGGAGACCCAGTACTTC	CASAPGGRETQYF
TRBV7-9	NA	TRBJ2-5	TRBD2	TGTGCCAGCAGCACAGGGACTAGCGAACAAGAGACCCAGTACTTC	CASSTGTSEQETQYF
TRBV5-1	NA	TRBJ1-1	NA	TGCGCCAGCAGCCCGGAGGGTTGGACTGAAGCTTTCTTT	CASSPEGWTEAFF
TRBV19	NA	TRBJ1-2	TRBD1	TGTGCCAGTAGTAGGACAGGGCCCGGAAACTATGGCTACACCTTC	CASSRTGPGNYGYTF
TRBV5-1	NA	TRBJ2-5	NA	TGCGCCAGCAGCTTTGACAGGTTCCAAGAGACCCAGTACTTC	CASSFDRFQETQYF
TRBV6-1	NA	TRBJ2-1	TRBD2	TGTGCCAGCAGTGAGGCGGGAGAGGATGAGCAGTTCTTC	CASSEAGEDEQFF
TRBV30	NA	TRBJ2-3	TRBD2	TGTGCCTGGGGTTTCAGCGGGGGGGCTACAGATACGCAGTATTTT	CAWGFSGGATDTQYF
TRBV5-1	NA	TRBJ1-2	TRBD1	TGCGCCAGCAGCTTGGGGGGACAGGGAGGTGGCTACACCTTC	CASSLGGQGGGYTF
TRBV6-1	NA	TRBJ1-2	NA	TGTGCCATCTTACAGGATTTTCATGGCTACACCTTC	CAILQDFHGYTF
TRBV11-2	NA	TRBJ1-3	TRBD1	TGTGCCAGCAGCTTAGCCCGACGTACAGGGGGGACTGGAAACACCATATATTTT	CASSLARRTGGTGNTIYF
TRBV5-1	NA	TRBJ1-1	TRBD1	TGCGCCAGCGGGACAGGGTTCTTCGACACTGAAGCTTTCTTT	CASGTGFFDTEAFF
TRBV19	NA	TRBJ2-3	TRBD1	TGTGCCAGTAGTATAGATGGGACAGGGTCCCCGCGGTATACGCAGTATTTT	CASSIDGTGSPRYTQYF
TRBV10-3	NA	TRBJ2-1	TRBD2	TGTGCCATCAGTCCGGGACTAGCGGGAGGTCTCCCCTACAATGAGCAGTTCTTC	CAISPGLAGGLPYNEQFF
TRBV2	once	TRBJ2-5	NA	TGTGCCAGCAACAGGGTTGAAGAGACCCAGTACTTC	CASNRVEETQYF
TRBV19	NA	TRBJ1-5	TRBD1	TGTGCCAGTAGTCCGACAGGGGGCCACAATCAGCCCCAGCATTTT	CASSPTGGHNQPQHF
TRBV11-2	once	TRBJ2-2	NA	TGTGCCAGCAGCTTCGTTCCCGGGGAGCTGTTTTTT	CASSFVPGELFF
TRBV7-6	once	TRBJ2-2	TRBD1	TGTGCCAGCAGCTCCAGGGGGATCGGCGGGGAGCTGTTTTTT	CASSSRGIGGELFF